The rows below give T cell receptor beta chains drawn from one sample of a study of T-cell memory formation after mild COVID-19. TCRdb passed the 5' RACE reads through MiXCR, listing each CDR3 protein once. The sample consists of about 150,000 distinct CDR3 sequences, approximately 13% of them appearing once. The sample was PBMCs or a T cell subset sorted from them (not recorded which). The receptors were sampled from a man aged 18-30 years who had mild COVID-19 (a few samples of this study predate the infection). Cell type and time point are not known. The CDR3 runs from the conserved cysteine through the conserved F or W. The D gene is left open where the match is weak. Clone size is shown for a subset of rows, as once, few, many or a class of expanded clone.

v_call	j_call	clone_size	d_call	cdr3_nt	cdr3_aa
TRBV4-2	TRBJ2-5	few	NA	TGTGCCAGCAGCCAAGGACTAGACGGGGGGACCCAGTACTTC	CASSQGLDGGTQYF
TRBV6-5	TRBJ1-1	few	TRBD1	TGTGCCAGCAGTCCCCGGGACAGGGGTAACACTGAAGCTTTCTTT	CASSPRDRGNTEAFF
TRBV5-1	TRBJ2-3	many	TRBD2	TGCGCCAGCAGCGGAGGGACTAGCGGATTCACAGATACGCAGTATTTT	CASSGGTSGFTDTQYF
TRBV7-2	TRBJ2-5	NA	NA	TGTGCCAGCAGCTTAGCGCTATCGACAGCAGGCGTGACCCAGTACTTC	CASSLALSTAGVTQYF
TRBV2	TRBJ2-7	few	NA	TGTGCCAGCATCCCCCAGGGCACCTCCTACGAGCAGTACTTC	CASIPQGTSYEQYF
TRBV5-1	TRBJ2-7	NA	NA	TGCGCCAGCAGCTCCTCGGCCGGGACACTCTCCTACGAGCAGTACTTC	CASSSSAGTLSYEQYF
TRBV7-2	TRBJ2-1	NA	TRBD2	TGTGCCAGCGCGGGGGGATCCTACAATGAGCAGTTCTTC	CASAGGSYNEQFF
TRBV3-1	TRBJ2-2	many	NA	TGTGCCAGCAGCCAACTTCGAGGATCCGGGGAGCTGTTTTTT	CASSQLRGSGELFF
TRBV12-3/TRBV12-4	TRBJ2-3	many	NA	TGTGCCAGCAGTCCCGCGGGCACAGATACGCAGTATTTT	CASSPAGTDTQYF
TRBV7-3	TRBJ1-1	NA	TRBD1	TGTGCCAGCAGCCCAAGGCAGGGGGCGCTGGGTGAAGCTTTCTTT	CASSPRQGALGEAFF
TRBV7-2	TRBJ2-1	few	NA	TGTGCCAGCAGCTTTGCGGCGGGAAAATACAATGAGCAGTTCTTC	CASSFAAGKYNEQFF
TRBV6-2/TRBV6-3	TRBJ1-5	NA	NA	TGTGCCAGCAGTCCGGCCGGGGACTGGGATTGGCATTTT	CASSPAGDWDWHF
TRBV25-1	TRBJ2-3	few	NA	TGTGCCAGCAGTGATCTCGGAGGGGGGAGCACAGATACGCAGTATTTT	CASSDLGGGSTDTQYF
TRBV5-6	TRBJ2-7	NA	NA	TGTGCCAGCAGCTTGGCGAGCGAGCAGTACTTC	CASSLASEQYF
TRBV9	TRBJ2-5	NA	TRBD2	TGTGCCAGCAGCGAGCGGGGGGGCTTTGAGGAGACCCAGTACTTC	CASSERGGFEETQYF
TRBV27	TRBJ2-5	many	NA	TGTGCCAGCGCTCCCAATCAGGGGTTAGAGACCCAGTACTTC	CASAPNQGLETQYF
TRBV19	TRBJ2-3	few	NA	TGTGCCAGTACCGTCGCGGCGGGCACGCAGTATTTT	CASTVAAGTQYF
TRBV15	TRBJ2-7	NA	NA	TGTGCCACCAGCAGAGATGTGGGGGCCGAGGAGCAGTACTTC	CATSRDVGAEEQYF
TRBV7-2	TRBJ2-3	few	TRBD2	TGTGCCAGCAGCTTAGAAGAAAGAGGGACTAGCGGGTGGGATACGCAGTATTTT	CASSLEERGTSGWDTQYF
TRBV7-2	TRBJ1-1	NA	TRBD1	TGTGCCAGCAGCTCCCAGGGGGTGAACACTGAAGCTTTCTTT	CASSSQGVNTEAFF
TRBV27	TRBJ2-3	few	NA	TGTGCCAGAAGTTTTGGAGATACGCAGTATTTT	CARSFGDTQYF
TRBV6-2/TRBV6-3	TRBJ2-5	few	NA	TGTGCCAGCAGGGTGTCAGGGGCGGAGACCCAGTACTTC	CASRVSGAETQYF
TRBV15	TRBJ1-1	NA	TRBD1	TGTGCCACCAGCAAGGACAGGGATTCTGAAGCTTTCTTT	CATSKDRDSEAFF
TRBV5-1	TRBJ2-5	NA	TRBD1	TGCGCCAGCAGCACGACAGGGGCTGAGACCCAGTACTTC	CASSTTGAETQYF
TRBV6-5	TRBJ1-1	few	NA	TGTGCCAGCAGTTACAGGTCGGCAGGGGCCACTGAAGCTTTCTTT	CASSYRSAGATEAFF
TRBV20-1	TRBJ2-5	NA	NA	TGCAGTGCAATGGGGGGAGAGACCCAGTACTTC	CSAMGGETQYF
TRBV27	TRBJ2-7	NA	NA	TGTGCCAGCACCCACGGGTACGAGCAGTACTTC	CASTHGYEQYF
TRBV12-3/TRBV12-4	TRBJ1-1	many	NA	TGTGCCAGCAGTTTCTGGGGCACTGAAGCTTTCTTT	CASSFWGTEAFF
TRBV12-3/TRBV12-4	TRBJ1-5	few	NA	TGTGCCAGCAGTTTGTCCCATCAGCCCCAGCATTTT	CASSLSHQPQHF
TRBV4-3	TRBJ2-7	few	TRBD1	TGCGCCAGCAGCCAAGATTGGGGGACAGGGGAACCCTACGAGCAGTACTTC	CASSQDWGTGEPYEQYF
TRBV20-1	TRBJ2-1	NA	NA	TGCAGTGCGGCACCCCTGGGGGGTGTAGTAGCCGCTGAGCAGTTCTTC	CSAAPLGGVVAAEQFF
TRBV10-2	TRBJ1-1	few	NA	TGCGCCAGCATAAGCGGGCGGGGGGCAGAAGCTTTCTTT	CASISGRGAEAFF
TRBV7-2	TRBJ2-7	few	TRBD2	TGTGCCAGCAGCCTTCGGGGGGGCCATCCTAACGAGCAGTACTTC	CASSLRGGHPNEQYF
TRBV7-8	TRBJ1-4	NA	NA	TGTGCCAGCAGCTTCAGGGGCCGGTTTGCGGGTAATGAAAAACTGTTTTTT	CASSFRGRFAGNEKLFF
TRBV2	TRBJ2-1	few	NA	TGTGCCAGCACCAAGGGGGGCAACTCCTACAATGAGCAGTTCTTC	CASTKGGNSYNEQFF
TRBV7-8	TRBJ1-3	few	NA	TGTGCCAGCAGCTTAAATCTGAGAGGAAACACCATATATTTT	CASSLNLRGNTIYF
TRBV12-3/TRBV12-4	TRBJ2-7	NA	TRBD1	TGTGCCAGCAGCCCCGGGACAGGGAACGAGCAGTACTTC	CASSPGTGNEQYF
TRBV4-3	TRBJ2-5	NA	NA	TGCGCCAGCAGCCAAGAAGGGACGAGCCCAGGCGGGACCCAGTACTTC	CASSQEGTSPGGTQYF
TRBV7-2	TRBJ2-3	NA	NA	TGTGCCAGCAGCTTAACACTCCCAGATACGCAGTATTTT	CASSLTLPDTQYF
TRBV20-1	TRBJ2-3	medium-sized	TRBD2	TGCAGTGCCCCCTCCTCTCTAGCGGGAGATACGCAGTATTTT	CSAPSSLAGDTQYF
TRBV12-3/TRBV12-4	TRBJ1-5	few	TRBD1	TGTGCCAGCAGCACTGGGACAGGAGGTTCTGGCAATCAGCCCCAGCATTTT	CASSTGTGGSGNQPQHF
TRBV12-1	TRBJ2-1	NA	NA	TGTGCCAGCAGCTTTTCTGGACTCCTGGACTCCTACAATGAGCAGTTCTTC	CASSFSGLLDSYNEQFF
TRBV4-2	TRBJ2-3	NA	NA	TGTGCCAGCAGCCAAGATTCAGGCCGCGATACGCAGTATTTT	CASSQDSGRDTQYF
TRBV2	TRBJ2-3	once	TRBD1	TGTGCCAGCAGATCCCCCGGGACAGGGATAGATACGCAGTATTTT	CASRSPGTGIDTQYF
TRBV5-1	TRBJ2-5	many	NA	TGCGCCAGCAGCCCAGAAGGGGGGGGAGAGACCCAGTACTTC	CASSPEGGGETQYF
TRBV6-2/TRBV6-3	TRBJ2-5	NA	TRBD1	TGTGCCAGCAGGGCGACAGGGGGAGAGACCCAGTACTTC	CASRATGGETQYF
TRBV6-5	TRBJ2-7	NA	NA	TGTGCCAGCGGCCTCGGGACGGTAACCTACGAGCAGTACTTC	CASGLGTVTYEQYF
TRBV28	TRBJ2-2	NA	NA	TGTGCCAGCAGGATGAACACCGGGGAGCTGTTTTTT	CASRMNTGELFF
TRBV7-2	TRBJ1-2	many	NA	TGTGCCAGCAGCGAAGTGTCGGGGCCCTTCGGCTACACCTTC	CASSEVSGPFGYTF
TRBV7-2	TRBJ1-2	NA	TRBD1	TGTGCCAGCAGCCCCCGCCAGGGGGCTGGCTACACCTTC	CASSPRQGAGYTF
TRBV7-9	TRBJ1-2	NA	NA	TGTGCCAGCAGCCCGCCGGTTTACCAACCGCCCGGGGGTGGGGTTTACACCTTC	CASSPPVYQPPGGGVYTF